A single sample is the source of the 25 T cell receptor beta chains below, sequenced in a study of T cell responses to AZD1222 COVID-19 vaccine. TCRdb keeps only in-frame clones here, not all; method: immunoSEQ multiplex PCR. The sample holds 150,000 or so clones, 87% seen once. The source was peripheral blood, collected 28 days after the second AZD1222 dose. The receptors stem from an adult who received the AZD1222 COVID-19 vaccine.

The genes are TRBV29-1 and TRBJ2-5, with 8 bases lining up with TRBD1. Unmatched junction bases numbered 5, after V lost 4 bases and J lost 4 bases. CDR3 length: 13 amino acids. Germline V gives CDR1 SQVTM, CDR2 ANQGSEA. The CDR3 loop is CSVGKGQVETQYF. The CDR3, as DNA: TGCAGCGTTGGAAAGGGACAGGTAGAGACCCAGTACTTC.

The chain carries TRBV5-4 and TRBJ2-1; D may be TRBD2 (5 bases). The CDR3 contains 15 residues. Germline values: CDR1 SGHNT, CDR2 YYREEE (reference sequence). Trimming left V 6 bases short and J 4 bases short, with 17 bases between. DNA for the CDR3: TGTGCCAGCAACCCCGGGAAAGGGTCTTACAATGAGCAGTTCTTC. Its protein is CASNPGKGSYNEQFF.

As for this clone: This sample also contains other DNA sequences that code for the same CDR3. The chain uses TRBV7-2 and TRBJ1-1, with a tentative D call TRBD1 (6 bases). From germline, CDR1 is SGHTA and CDR2 FQGNSA. Trimming stripped 0 bases from V and 1 base from J, with 9 bases between. The CDR3 length is 15 residues. CDR3 region: CASSLAGGRNTEAFF. The CDR3 coding sequence is TGTGCCAGCAGCTTAGCCGGGGGGCGGAACACTGAAGCTTTCTTT.

The chain couples TRBV7-9 to TRBJ2-7; 9 bases are a match to TRBD2. This CDR3 is built from 14 residues. With V trimmed by 4 bases and J by 3 bases, 4 bases remained unmatched. CDR1 and CDR2 (germline): SEHNR, FQNEAQ (reference sequence). CDR3 sequence reads: CASSYQTSGYEQYF. CDR3 nucleotide sequence: TGTGCCAGCAGCTACCAGACTAGCGGCTACGAGCAGTACTTC.

The gene calls are TRBV7-9 and TRBJ1-2; the D gene is possibly TRBD1 (5 bases). V was cut by 2 bases and J by 6 bases, with 13 bases left in between. The CDR3 length is 14 residues. Looked up from germline, CDR1 is SEHNR and CDR2 is FQNEAQ (reference sequence). The CDR3, as DNA: TGTGCCAGCAGCTTACAGGGCCCTTTGGATGGCTACACCTTC. Translated, it gives CASSLQGPLDGYTF.

The chain employs TRBV6-2 or TRBV6-3 and TRBJ2-7; 10 bases are a match to TRBD2. This CDR3 contains 15 residues. V lost 2 bases, J lost 0 bases, and 1 base stayed unmatched. From germline, CDR1 is MNHEY and CDR2 SVGEGT. CDR3 in DNA: TGTGCCAGCAGTTACCGGACTAGCGGCTCCTACGAGCAGTACTTC. Translating it yields CASSYRTSGSYEQYF.

The chain is built from TRBV10-3 and TRBJ2-7; possibly TRBD1 or TRBD2 for D (5 bases each). Germline CDR1 is ENHRY and CDR2 is SYGVKD. The V gene lost 0 bases and the J gene lost 5 bases, with 14 bases spanning the gap. The CDR3 loop spans 15 amino acids. CDR3 in DNA: TGTGCCATCAGTGAGTCGGGACCTAGCCCCCACGAGCAGTACTTC. It encodes CAISESGPSPHEQYF.

CDR3 sequence: CASSRTSGLAGEQFF. CDR3 sequence (DNA): TGTGCCAGCAGTCGGACTAGCGGGCTCGCTGGGGAGCAGTTCTTC. V usage is TRBV5-4 and J usage is TRBJ2-1; 11 bases fit TRBD2. Per germline, CDR1 SGHNT and CDR2 YYREEE (reference sequence). The junction had 11 bases not matched to a gene; V was cut back by 5 bases and J by 10 bases. This CDR3 has 15 amino acids.

The rearrangement links TRBV7-9 to TRBJ1-4, with D perhaps matching TRBD1 (5 bases). From germline, CDR1 is SEHNR and CDR2 FQNEAQ (reference sequence). This CDR3 spans 15 amino acids. V dropped 3 bases and J dropped 7 bases, with 15 bases sitting between them. CDR3 in amino acids: CASSFSTVRTEKLFF. In DNA, the CDR3 is TGTGCCAGCAGCTTTTCGACAGTCAGGACTGAAAAACTGTTTTTT. Full variable domain (missing parts from reference TRBV7-9 and TRBJ1-4): DTGVSQNPRHKITKRGQNVTFRCDPISEHNRLYWYRQTLGQGPEFLTYFQNEAQLEKSRLLSDRFSAERPKGSFSTLEIQRTEQGDSAMYLCASSFSTVRTEKLFFGSGTQLSVL.

The gene calls are TRBV7-3 and TRBJ1-1, with D possibly being TRBD1 (6 bases). Germline V gene sequence: CDR1 SGHTA, CDR2 FQGTGA. CDR3 length: 13 amino acids. Deletions cut 6 bases from V and 1 base from J, with 9 bases between. The CDR3 DNA sequence: TGTGCCAGCAGGCGGACAGAGAACACTGAAGCTTTCTTT. This encodes CASRRTENTEAFF.

The CDR3, as DNA: TGTGCCAGCCGCGAAGGGGGGTTCACCGGGGAGCTGTTTTTT. Translating gives CASREGGFTGELFF. The V call is TRBV5-6, the J call TRBJ2-2; D tentatively reads TRBD1 or TRBD2 (6 bases each). Germline V CDR1 and CDR2: SGHDT, YYEEEE. The CDR3 extends over 14 amino acids. With 7 bases removed from V and 4 bases from J, the gap between germline ends came to 14 bases.

This clone was recorded only once. Within the sample, other DNA sequences also encode this same CDR3. The chain carries TRBV12-3 or TRBV12-4 and TRBJ1-3; D not resolved. CDR3 size: 12 residues. Trimming removed 6 bases from V and 0 bases from J, with 3 bases in between. The CDR3 reads CASSLSGNTIYF. The CDR3 DNA is TGTGCCAGCAGCCTCTCTGGAAACACCATATATTTT.

This chain's CDR3 is CASSLDPLPGTDTQYF. CDR3 DNA sequence: TGCGCCAGCAGCTTGGATCCTCTCCCAGGCACAGATACGCAGTATTTT. The chain couples TRBV5-1 to TRBJ2-3; D unresolved. Germline CDR1 reads SGHRS; CDR2 reads YFSETQ. The CDR3 runs to 16 residues. V lost 0 bases and J 1 base, leaving 12 bases between the germline ends.

The chain is built from TRBV2 and TRBJ2-7, with 10 bases lining up with TRBD1. The germline CDR1 and CDR2 sequences are SNHLY and FYNNEI. The length of the CDR3 is 13 residues. With V trimmed by 6 bases and J by 7 bases, 6 bases remained unmatched. This chain's CDR3 is CASSAGTGVEQYF. CDR3 DNA sequence: TGTGCCAGCAGCGCAGGGACAGGGGTTGAGCAGTACTTC.

This chain uses TRBV7-9 with TRBJ2-7; D remains unclear. Germline V lookup: CDR1 SEHNR, CDR2 FQNEAQ (reference sequence). Trimming shortened V by 2 bases and J by 4 bases, and 6 bases separated the two germline ends. The CDR3 spans 12 residues. The CDR3 protein is CASSLNGYEQYF. CDR3 DNA: TGTGCCAGCAGCTTAAATGGATACGAGCAGTACTTC. Together with reference TRBV7-9 and TRBJ2-7, the CDR3 gives the full variable domain: DTGVSQNPRHKITKRGQNVTFRCDPISEHNRLYWYRQTLGQGPEFLTYFQNEAQLEKSRLLSDRFSAERPKGSFSTLEIQRTEQGDSAMYLCASSLNGYEQYFGPGTRLTVT.

This sequence joins TRBV30 and TRBJ2-7; either TRBD1 or TRBD2 may fit D (6 bases each). The V end lost 0 bases, the J end lost 2 bases, and 17 bases lay between the germline ends. The CDR3 sequence is 16 residues long. CDR1 is GTSNPN and CDR2 is SVGIG in the germline V gene (reference sequence). CDR3 DNA: TGTGCCTGGAGTGTACTGGGGGGCGCGGGTCCCTACGAGCAGTACTTC. Amino acids: CAWSVLGGAGPYEQYF. Complete variable domain (other parts from reference TRBV30 and TRBJ2-7): SQTIHQWPATLVQPVGSPLSLECTVEGTSNPNLYWYRQAAGRGLQLLFYSVGIGQISSEVPQNLSASRPQDRQFILSSKKLLLSDSGFYLCAWSVLGGAGPYEQYFGPGTRLTVT.

This clone was observed a handful of times. This chain links TRBV28 with TRBJ1-2, with D possibly TRBD1 on 5 matching bases. The CDR3 consists of 13 residues. The V end lost 3 bases, the J end lost 4 bases, and 9 bases lay between the germline ends. CDR1 is MDHEN and CDR2 is SYDVKM in the germline V gene. CDR3 region: CASSFRGSYGYTF. DNA of the CDR3: TGTGCCAGCAGTTTCCGGGGGTCCTATGGCTACACCTTC.

The chain employs TRBV6-5 and TRBJ2-7; the D is unclear. This CDR3 comprises 15 residues. Germline V gene data show CDR1 as MNHEY and CDR2 as SVGAGI. Trimming took 0 bases from V and 2 from J, leaving 11 bases between them. Here the CDR3 DNA reads TGTGCCAGCAGTTACTCGCGGCAGGCCCCCTACGAGCAGTACTTC. Protein sequence: CASSYSRQAPYEQYF.

The chain is built from TRBV9 and TRBJ1-1; 7 bases are a match to TRBD1. The CDR3 sequence is 15 residues long. The trim removed 4 bases at V and 5 bases at J, leaving 11 bases unmatched. From germline, CDR1 is SGDLS and CDR2 YYNGEE. CDR3 coding DNA: TGTGCCAGCAGCCCAACTCCGACAGGGATTACTGAAGCTTTCTTT. This codes for CASSPTPTGITEAFF. The variable domain in full, completed from reference TRBV9 and TRBJ1-1, reads DSGVTQTPKHLITATGQRVTLRCSPRSGDLSVYWYQQSLDQGLQFLIQYYNGEERAKGNILERFSAQQFPDLHSELNLSSLELGDSALYFCASSPTPTGITEAFFGQGTRLTVV.

V gene TRBV13 combines with J gene TRBJ2-3; the D gene is possibly TRBD2 (7 bases). Trimming cost V 1 base and J 3 bases, with 11 bases left between them. The CDR3 has 15 amino acids. Germline V gives CDR1 PRHDT, CDR2 FYEKMQ (reference sequence). The CDR3 sequence: CASSLEGGLTDTQYF. CDR3 coding DNA: TGTGCCAGCAGCTTAGAGGGGGGGTTGACAGATACGCAGTATTTT.

This chain connects TRBV9 to TRBJ2-1; D ambiguous. Germline CDR1 is SGDLS and CDR2 is YYNGEE. This CDR3 contains 13 residues. The V gene lost 0 bases and the J gene lost 7 bases, with 8 bases spanning the gap. The CDR3 sequence: CASSVEIWNEQFF. In DNA, the CDR3 is TGTGCCAGCAGCGTAGAGATATGGAATGAGCAGTTCTTC.

The chain joins TRBV7-9 to TRBJ1-2; no clear D gene. There are 12 residues in the CDR3. Deletions cut 0 bases from V and 12 bases from J, with 11 bases between. Germline V CDR1 and CDR2: SEHNR, FQNEAQ (reference sequence). CDR3 sequence (DNA): TGTGCCAGCAGCTTAGCGCGGGGAGGGAACACCTTC. Its translation is CASSLARGGNTF.

This chain connects TRBV28 to TRBJ1-2; 7 bases are shared with TRBD1. Germline values: CDR1 MDHEN, CDR2 SYDVKM. V lost 3 bases and J lost 5; bases outside the gene matches: 6. This CDR3 is built from 14 residues. CDR3 sequence: CASSLRGGTYGYTF. The DNA of the CDR3 is TGTGCCAGCAGTTTGAGAGGGGGCACTTATGGCTACACCTTC.

The gene calls are TRBV5-1 and TRBJ2-3; 9 positions agree with TRBD1. Germline loops: CDR1 SGHRS, CDR2 YFSETQ. The V and J ends lost 4 bases and 4 bases, in that order; junction bases with no gene match: 7. The CDR3 contains 15 residues. CDR3 coding DNA: TGCGCCAGCAGCCTCGGACAGGGGAGCCCAGATACGCAGTATTTT. This gives the protein CASSLGQGSPDTQYF.

This clone was found once. For the CDR3, the DNA is TGCAGCGTCCCCGGGACTAGCGGCTACGAGCAGTACTTC. Its protein is CSVPGTSGYEQYF. The chain has TRBV29-1 and TRBJ2-7; 11 bases match TRBD2. The CDR3 spans 13 residues. CDR1 is SQVTM and CDR2 is ANQGSEA in the germline V gene. The V gene end was trimmed by 6 bases and the J gene end by 3 bases; junction bases not matched to a gene: 4.